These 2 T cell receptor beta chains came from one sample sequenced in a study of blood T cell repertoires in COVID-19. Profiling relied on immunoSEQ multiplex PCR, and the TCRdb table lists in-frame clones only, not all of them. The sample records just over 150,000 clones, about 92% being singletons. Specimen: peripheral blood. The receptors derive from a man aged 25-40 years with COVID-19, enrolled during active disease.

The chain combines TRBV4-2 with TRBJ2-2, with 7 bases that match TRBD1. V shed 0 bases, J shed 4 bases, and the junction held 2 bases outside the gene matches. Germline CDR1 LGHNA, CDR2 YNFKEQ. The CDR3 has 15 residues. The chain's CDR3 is CASSQETGRTGELFF. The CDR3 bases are TGTGCCAGCAGCCAAGAGACAGGGCGCACCGGGGAGCTGTTTTTT.

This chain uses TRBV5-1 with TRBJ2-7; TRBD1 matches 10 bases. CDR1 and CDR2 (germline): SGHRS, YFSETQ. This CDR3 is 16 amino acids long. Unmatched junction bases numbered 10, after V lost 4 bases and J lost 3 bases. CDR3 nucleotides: TGCGCCAGCAGCCCGGGACAGGGGATTGGTGGCTACGAGCAGTACTTC. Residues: CASSPGQGIGGYEQYF.